These 22 T cell receptor beta chains were all obtained from the same sample, sequenced in a study of T-cell memory formation after mild COVID-19. TCRdb reprocessed the 5' RACE reads via MiXCR and lists one record per CDR3 protein. There are 500,000 to 650,000 distinct CDR3 sequences in the sample; roughly 21% occur only once, and 8.4% lies in the top ten. The material sequenced was PBMCs or a T cell subset sorted from them (not recorded which). Receptors were obtained from an adult woman who had mild COVID-19 (a few samples of this study predate the infection). Cell type and time point are not known.

The chain has TRBV15 and TRBJ1-5; maybe TRBD1 (6 bases). The CDR3 runs to 15 residues. V lost 3 bases to trimming and J lost 1 base, with 10 bases between them. CDR1 is LNHNV, CDR2 YYDKDF, per germline (reference sequence). The CDR3 sequence: CATSSTGYSNQPQHF. CDR3 DNA sequence: TGTGCCACCAGCAGTACAGGGTACAGCAATCAGCCCCAGCATTTT.

This clonotype appeared a few times. The chain couples TRBV6-1 to TRBJ2-7; 7 nucleotides agree with TRBD1. There are 15 residues in the CDR3. Germline assignment: CDR1 MNHNS and CDR2 SASEGT. V trimming: 5 bases; J trimming: 6 bases; junction bases outside the gene matches: 13. The CDR3 is CASSLDDRAPSEQYF. Here the CDR3 DNA reads TGTGCCAGCAGTTTAGACGACAGGGCCCCTTCCGAGCAGTACTTC.

This clonotype was found a few times. This chain uses TRBV5-1 with TRBJ1-2; D is possibly TRBD1 (5 bases). The CDR3 runs to 15 residues. Deletions cut 4 bases from V and 4 bases from J, with 17 bases between. Germline V gene sequence: CDR1 SGHRS, CDR2 YFSETQ. CDR3 loop: CASSPAGTEGYGYTF. The CDR3 DNA reads TGCGCCAGCAGCCCCGCCGGGACGGAGGGCTATGGCTACACCTTC. The whole variable domain, filled in from reference TRBV5-1 and TRBJ1-2, reads KAGVTQTPRYLIKTRGQQVTLSCSPISGHRSVSWYQQTPGQGLQFLFEYFSETQRNKGNFPGRFSGRQFSNSRSEMNVSTLELGDSALYLCASSPAGTEGYGYTFGSGTRLTVV.

The chain combines TRBV13 with TRBJ1-2; D remains ambiguous. Germline CDR1 reads PRHDT; CDR2 reads FYEKMQ (reference sequence). This CDR3 region has 14 residues. V gave up 3 bases and J gave up 4 bases, with 12 bases separating them. CDR3 loop: CASSFAGAFYGYTF. The CDR3 DNA follows: TGTGCCAGCAGCTTTGCCGGAGCTTTCTATGGCTACACCTTC.

This clonotype showed up just a few times. The chain carries TRBV4-3 and TRBJ2-7, with TRBD2 matching over 8 bases. The ends lost 1 base at V and 3 bases at J; junction bases unmatched: 5. Germline V gene data show CDR1 as LGHNA and CDR2 as YSLEER. This CDR3 is 15 amino acids long. CDR3 region: CASSQGVAGLYEQYF. CDR3 nucleotide sequence: TGCGCCAGCAGCCAAGGGGTAGCGGGGCTCTACGAGCAGTACTTC.

This clonotype was seen only a few times. V is TRBV24-1 and J is TRBJ2-3, with D possibly matching TRBD1 (6 bases). Germline V gene lookup returns CDR1 KGHDR and CDR2 SFDVKD. The CDR3 has 15 residues. The V end lost 7 bases, the J end lost 3 bases, and 16 bases lay between the germline ends. The CDR3 protein is CATRTNRDPTDTQYF. CDR3 in DNA: TGTGCCACCAGAACCAACAGGGACCCTACAGATACGCAGTATTTT.

The chain joins TRBV25-1 to TRBJ1-1, with TRBD1 as a possible D gene (5 bases). Trimming took 8 bases from V and 0 from J, leaving 16 bases between them. This CDR3 has 15 residues. CDR1 is MGHDK, CDR2 SYGVNS, per germline. This CDR3 reads CASGDSRRLNTEAFF. CDR3 sequence (DNA): TGTGCCAGCGGAGACAGTCGGCGCCTGAACACTGAAGCTTTCTTT.

The rearrangement links TRBV6-6 to TRBJ1-4; D is ambiguous. The CDR3 extends over 13 amino acids. Between the trimmed V and J ends, which lost 3 bases and 7 bases, there was a span of 9 bases. From germline, CDR1 is MNHNY and CDR2 SVGAGI (reference sequence). The CDR3 region is CASSYGEAEKLFF. The CDR3, as DNA: TGTGCCAGCAGTTATGGCGAGGCTGAAAAACTGTTTTTT.

This clonotype was seen more than once but under ten times. The chain has TRBV20-1 and TRBJ2-5; D is perhaps TRBD2 (6 bases). V was trimmed by 0 bases and J by 1 base, leaving 9 bases between them. Germline CDR1 and CDR2: DFQATT and SNEGSKA (reference sequence). The CDR3 extends over 14 amino acids. The chain's CDR3 is CSARDPGVQETQYF. CDR3 bases: TGCAGTGCTAGAGATCCGGGGGTCCAAGAGACCCAGTACTTC.

The rearrangement uses TRBV5-1 and TRBJ2-5, with D possibly called TRBD1 or TRBD2 (6 bases each). Trimming cost V 4 bases and J 2 bases, with 18 bases left between them. This CDR3 comprises 16 residues. The V gene's germline CDR1 is SGHRS and CDR2 YFSETQ. The CDR3, as DNA: TGCGCCAGCAGCGTGGTGGGGGGCCAGGGACAAGAGACCCAGTACTTC. It translates to CASSVVGGQGQETQYF.

The J gene is TRBJ1-2, the V gene TRBV19; D is uncertain. With 3 bases removed from V and 3 bases from J, the gap between germline ends came to 11 bases. CDR1 is LNHDA and CDR2 is SQIVND in the germline V gene (reference sequence). The CDR3 totals 14 residues. In nucleotides, the CDR3 is TGTGCCAGTAGTATCTTCGGAGCGGACTATGGCTACACCTTC. Protein product: CASSIFGADYGYTF.

This clonotype has more than one count but fewer than ten. V and J are TRBV9 and TRBJ2-1; D gene ambiguous. Germline lookup yields CDR1 SGDLS and CDR2 YYNGEE. V dropped 0 bases and J dropped 6 bases, with 10 bases sitting between them. The CDR3 extends over 14 amino acids. CDR3: CASSVGYSINEQFF. CDR3 in DNA: TGTGCCAGCAGCGTAGGGTACAGTATCAATGAGCAGTTCTTC.

This clonotype was counted between two and nine times. At one boundary the junction diverges from the germline segment, which might be a read error. The rearrangement joins TRBV24-1 to TRBJ2-1; TRBD1 matches at 7 bases. Germline-derived CDR1 and CDR2 are KGHDR and SFDVKD. The CDR3 spans 12 residues. The CDR3 DNA reads TGTGCCACCAGTGATTTGATGAGGGGGCCGGCCTTC. Its translation is CATSDLMRGPAF.

This clonotype was seen only a few times. The gene calls are TRBV5-1 and TRBJ1-2; 8 nucleotides match TRBD1. This CDR3 contains 14 residues. In germline, CDR1 is SGHRS, CDR2 YFSETQ. V lost 7 bases, J lost 4 bases, and 9 bases stayed unmatched. Written as DNA, the CDR3 is TGCGCCAGCCACTCCCCCGGACAGGGCTATGGCTACACCTTC. As protein: CASHSPGQGYGYTF.

This clonotype was recorded many times. The CDR3 spells CASSLGGANYGYTF. CDR3 in DNA: TGTGCCAGCAGTTTAGGGGGAGCTAACTATGGCTACACCTTC. J is TRBJ1-2 and V is TRBV12-3 or TRBV12-4; D is unresolved. This CDR3 comprises 14 residues. V was pared by 1 base and J by 0 bases, with 6 bases between.

Only a few counts were recorded for this clonotype. The V call is TRBV12-3 or TRBV12-4, the J call TRBJ1-5, with TRBD1 identical over 8 bases. This CDR3 comprises 15 residues. The V and J ends lost 3 bases and 5 bases, in that order; junction bases with no gene match: 6. The CDR3 DNA reads as TGTGCCAGCAGTTTCGCAGGGGGCGCGGATCAGCCCCAGCATTTT. This gives the protein CASSFAGGADQPQHF.

This clonotype has a count of ten or more. The chain uses TRBV29-1 and TRBJ1-1, with D tentatively TRBD1 (5 bases). Trimming cost V 5 bases and J 0 bases, with 10 bases left between them. Looked up from germline, CDR1 is SQVTM and CDR2 is ANQGSEA. The CDR3 consists of 13 residues. CDR3 region: CSVLQAMNTEAFF. In DNA, the CDR3 is TGCAGCGTTTTACAGGCCATGAACACTGAAGCTTTCTTT.

This chain uses TRBV4-1 with TRBJ2-5; the match to TRBD2 covers 10 bases. The CDR3 length is 18 residues. Germline V gene lookup returns CDR1 MGHRA and CDR2 YSYEKL. The ends lost 0 bases at V and 7 bases at J; junction bases unmatched: 14. The CDR3 sequence: CASSQESSGGAHSGTQYF. The DNA for the CDR3 is TGCGCCAGCAGCCAAGAATCAAGCGGGGGGGCCCATTCAGGGACCCAGTACTTC.

This clonotype was recorded many times. The gene calls are TRBV29-1 and TRBJ2-1; D may be TRBD2 (6 bases). Germline lookup yields CDR1 SQVTM and CDR2 ANQGSEA. The CDR3 contains 13 residues. The V and J ends lost 6 bases and 4 bases respectively, with 13 bases between them. The CDR3 DNA reads as TGCAGCGTGACCCCTGGGGGGTACAATGAGCAGTTCTTC. Its protein is CSVTPGGYNEQFF.

This chain uses TRBV24-1 with TRBJ2-5, with 8 bases matching TRBD1. V shed 4 bases, J shed 5 bases, and the junction held 11 bases outside the gene matches. The CDR3 runs 16 residues. Germline CDR1 reads KGHDR; CDR2 reads SFDVKD. CDR3 region: CATSEGNRGFFETQYF. CDR3 sequence (DNA): TGTGCCACCAGTGAAGGGAACAGGGGGTTTTTCGAGACCCAGTACTTC.

This chain joins TRBV2 and TRBJ1-5; 7 bases are shared with TRBD1. The V gene's germline CDR1 is SNHLY and CDR2 FYNNEI. CDR3 length: 16 residues. V lost 0 bases to trimming and J lost 2 bases; unmatched junction nucleotides: 4. The chain's CDR3 is CASSEALDRGNQPQHF. CDR3 DNA: TGTGCCAGCAGTGAAGCGCTCGACAGGGGCAATCAGCCCCAGCATTTT. Together with reference TRBV2 and TRBJ1-5, the CDR3 gives the full variable domain: EPEVTQTPSHQVTQMGQEVILRCVPISNHLYFYWYRQILGQKVEFLVSFYNNEISEKSEIFDDQFSVERPDGSNFTLKIRSTKLEDSAMYFCASSEALDRGNQPQHFGDGTRLSIL.

This clonotype was seen only a few times. V usage is TRBV7-9 and J usage is TRBJ2-6; TRBD1 agrees at 7 bases. Germline CDR1 and CDR2: SEHNR and FQNEAQ (reference sequence). The CDR3 is made up of 15 amino acids. V was pared by 3 bases and J by 2 bases, with 1 base of the junction left unmatched. This CDR3 is CASSFTGAGANVLTF. CDR3 bases: TGTGCCAGCAGCTTCACAGGGGCTGGGGCCAACGTCCTGACTTTC.